Listed here are 23 T cell receptor beta chains from one sample, sequenced in a study of CD8+ T cells in alopecia areata. In each case, RNA was isolated and then reverse transcribed into cDNA as the sequencing template. The repertoire was sequenced with immunoSEQ multiplex PCR; TCRdb's copy has only in-frame clones and lacks some. The sample has some 210,000 clones, 50% to 65% seen once. The source material was CD4+ T cells sorted from blood, sampled at week 0. All receptors come from a human donor with alopecia areata.

The genes are TRBV29-1 and TRBJ2-3, with D maybe TRBD2 (5 bases). CDR1 SQVTM and CDR2 ANQGSEA come from the germline V gene. The CDR3 extends over 18 amino acids. Trimming shortened V by 0 bases and J by 0 bases, and 19 bases separated the two germline ends. CDR3 sequence (DNA): TGCAGCGTTGAAGATAATTACGCCGCGGGTGATAGCACAGATACGCAGTATTTT. Its translation: CSVEDNYAAGDSTDTQYF.

The chain recombines TRBV15 with TRBJ1-1; D remains unclear. The CDR3 extends over 14 amino acids. The V end lost 2 bases, the J end lost 1 base, and 8 bases lay between the germline ends. Germline CDR1 LNHNV, CDR2 YYDKDF (reference sequence). This CDR3 reads CATSRKPGNTEAFF. In DNA, the CDR3 is TGTGCCACCAGCAGAAAACCAGGGAACACTGAAGCTTTCTTT.

This sequence joins TRBV4-1 and TRBJ2-3; TRBD2 aligns across 8 bases. Germline assignment: CDR1 MGHRA and CDR2 YSYEKL. This CDR3 is 15 amino acids long. V trimming: 1 base; J trimming: 4 bases; junction bases outside the gene matches: 4. The CDR3: CASSQVGLASDTQYF. DNA of the CDR3: TGCGCCAGCAGCCAAGTAGGACTAGCCTCAGATACGCAGTATTTT.

On this clone itself: The identical CDR3 is also encoded by other nucleotide sequences in the sample. The chain joins TRBV30 to TRBJ2-7; no firm D call. Trimming removed 0 bases at V and 3 bases at J, with 3 bases between. This CDR3 has 11 residues. Germline CDR1 and CDR2: GTSNPN and SVGIG (reference sequence). The CDR3 region has the DNA TGTGCCTGGAGTGTGGGCTACGAGCAGTACTTC. Protein: CAWSVGYEQYF.

The chain combines TRBV6-5 with TRBJ1-5, with a tentative D call TRBD1 (5 bases). Per the germline V gene, CDR1 is MNHEY and CDR2 is SVGAGI. This CDR3 is 15 amino acids long. V lost 2 bases and J lost 6, with 14 bases in between. The CDR3 loop is CASSYGGAGTQPQHF. CDR3 coding DNA: TGTGCCAGCAGTTACGGAGGCGCAGGGACTCAGCCCCAGCATTTT.

This clone was observed a handful of times. The chain links TRBV30 to TRBJ2-5; D unresolved. V shed 2 bases and J shed 7 bases, with 11 bases lying between them. The CDR3 is made up of 12 amino acids. Germline assignment: CDR1 GTSNPN and CDR2 SVGIG (reference sequence). DNA of the CDR3: TGTGCCTGGAGTCTCCAGCAAACGACCCAGTACTTC. This encodes CAWSLQQTTQYF. The whole variable domain, remainder taken from reference TRBV30 and TRBJ2-5, is SQTIHQWPATLVQPVGSPLSLECTVEGTSNPNLYWYRQAAGRGLQLLFYSVGIGQISSEVPQNLSASRPQDRQFILSSKKLLLSDSGFYLCAWSLQQTTQYFGPGTRLLVL.

The chain employs TRBV30 and TRBJ1-1; 7 nucleotides agree with TRBD1. The germline V gene has CDR1 GTSNPN and CDR2 SVGIG (reference sequence). The CDR3 extends over 13 amino acids. J lost 0 bases, V lost 6 bases, and 4 bases had no gene match. CDR3 region: CACHRGVNTEAFF. The CDR3 coding sequence is TGTGCCTGCCACAGGGGAGTGAACACTGAAGCTTTCTTT.

V usage is TRBV7-8 and J usage is TRBJ2-1; 8 bases are a match to TRBD1. The V segment lost 5 bases and the J segment 6 bases; nucleotides outside the gene matches: 6. The CDR3 is 14 residues long. CDR1 is SGHVS and CDR2 is FQNEAQ in the germline V gene. The CDR3 region has the DNA TGTGCCAGCAGCATGGTGACAGGGGCCAATGAGCAGTTCTTC. It encodes CASSMVTGANEQFF.

This clone was detected only a few times. V gene TRBV6-1 combines with J gene TRBJ1-2; 10 bases agree with TRBD1. The germline V gene encodes CDR1 MNHNS and CDR2 SASEGT. V was clipped by 7 bases and J by 6 bases; unmatched bases: 5. This CDR3 spans 13 amino acids. This chain's CDR3 is CASNLGQGDGYTF. The DNA of the CDR3 is TGTGCCAGCAATCTAGGACAGGGGGATGGCTACACCTTC.

In its sample, this clone was seen a few times. This sequence joins TRBV9 and TRBJ2-2, with 11 bases identical to TRBD1. The CDR3 spans 16 residues. The junction had 6 bases not matched to a gene; V was cut back by 2 bases and J by 6 bases. Germline V gene lookup returns CDR1 SGDLS and CDR2 YYNGEE. Written as DNA, the CDR3 is TGTGCCAGCAGCGTGGGTGGACAGGGGGCCTCCGGGGAGCTGTTTTTT. Encoded protein: CASSVGGQGASGELFF. Complete variable domain (other parts from reference TRBV9 and TRBJ2-2): DSGVTQTPKHLITATGQRVTLRCSPRSGDLSVYWYQQSLDQGLQFLIQYYNGEERAKGNILERFSAQQFPDLHSELNLSSLELGDSALYFCASSVGGQGASGELFFGEGSRLTVL.

This chain connects TRBV6-1 to TRBJ1-4, with 7 nucleotides matching TRBD1. Trimming took 7 bases from V and 5 from J; bases not matched to a gene: 7. Per the germline V gene, CDR1 is MNHNS and CDR2 is SASEGT. The CDR3 length is 14 residues. The CDR3 nucleotides read TGTGCCAGCAAAAAGGGACAGTCCAATGAAAAACTGTTTTTT. This sequence encodes CASKKGQSNEKLFF.

The V gene is TRBV29-1, the J gene TRBJ2-3; tentative D call: TRBD1 (5 bases). CDR1 is SQVTM, CDR2 ANQGSEA, per germline. The CDR3 runs 13 residues. Trimming stripped 3 bases from V and 2 bases from J, with 9 bases between. The CDR3 loop is CSVDRAYTDTQYF. CDR3 nucleotide sequence: TGCAGCGTTGACAGGGCTTACACAGATACGCAGTATTTT.

The chain employs TRBV30 and TRBJ2-5; no definite D call. Germline loops: CDR1 GTSNPN, CDR2 SVGIG (reference sequence). Trimming removed 0 bases at V and 3 bases at J, with 14 bases between. The CDR3 runs 15 residues. The CDR3 region has the DNA TGTGCCTGGAGTGTACAAACGAGGTGGGAAGAGACCCAGTACTTC. It yields the protein CAWSVQTRWEETQYF.

In this sample, this clone turned up once. The chain links TRBV28 to TRBJ2-7; D is perhaps TRBD1 (6 bases). The V gene's germline CDR1 is MDHEN and CDR2 SYDVKM. This CDR3 region has 13 residues. V lost 7 bases, J lost 3 bases, and 13 bases lay in between. The chain's CDR3 is CASKPGHLYEQYF. The CDR3 DNA sequence: TGTGCCAGCAAACCGGGACACCTCTACGAGCAGTACTTC. Filled out from reference TRBV28 and TRBJ2-7, the complete variable domain reads DVKVTQSSRYLVKRTGEKVFLECVQDMDHENMFWYRQDPGLGLRLIYFSYDVKMKEKGDIPEGYSVSREKKERFSLILESASTNQTSMYLCASKPGHLYEQYFGPGTRLTVT.

This clone appeared a few times. The chain is built from TRBV18 and TRBJ2-3; TRBD1 matches at 7 bases. V dropped 0 bases and J dropped 6; count of bases not matched to a gene: 9. Germline V CDR1 and CDR2: KGHSH, LQKENI. The CDR3 has 16 residues. The chain's CDR3 is CASSPPSGGDRDTQYF. For the CDR3, the DNA is TGTGCCAGCTCACCACCGTCAGGGGGTGACAGGGATACGCAGTATTTT.

V and J are TRBV18 and TRBJ2-2; 9 bases are shared with TRBD2. Trimming removed 6 bases from V and 2 bases from J; junction bases left unmatched: 4. Per germline, CDR1 KGHSH and CDR2 LQKENI. This CDR3 is built from 15 residues. This CDR3 is CASSKTSGNTGELFF. The CDR3 region has the DNA TGTGCCAGCTCGAAGACTAGCGGTAACACCGGGGAGCTGTTTTTT.

This chain connects TRBV19 to TRBJ2-1; D uncertain. Trimming left V 5 bases short and J 9 bases short, with 11 bases between. The CDR3 has 12 residues. Germline loops: CDR1 LNHDA, CDR2 SQIVND (reference sequence). CDR3 nucleotide sequence: TGTGCCAGTAGTCCCCCCGGCGGTGAGCAGTTCTTC. It is translated as CASSPPGGEQFF.

The chain couples TRBV9 to TRBJ2-3; the D call may be TRBD1 or TRBD2 (5 bases each). The germline V gene has CDR1 SGDLS and CDR2 YYNGEE. The length of the CDR3 is 16 residues. V lost 4 bases to trimming and J lost 4 bases, with 19 bases between them. Here the CDR3 reads CASSQGDSGGSDTQYF. The CDR3 region has the DNA TGTGCCAGCAGCCAAGGGGATAGTGGGGGTTCAGATACGCAGTATTTT.

The chain uses TRBV27 and TRBJ2-7; 7 bases map to TRBD1. Trimming at V came to 10 bases and at J to 2 bases, leaving 11 bases not matched to a gene. Germline-derived CDR1 and CDR2 are MNHEY and SMNVEV (reference sequence). The CDR3 contains 14 residues. CDR3 DNA: TGTGCCACCCAAACGAGGGACAGTCCCTACGAGCAGTACTTC. Residues: CATQTRDSPYEQYF.

This clone has more than one count but fewer than ten. J is TRBJ2-6 and V is TRBV29-1; D assignment may be TRBD1 or TRBD2 (5 bases each). Per the germline V gene, CDR1 is SQVTM and CDR2 is ANQGSEA. V lost 5 bases and J 0 bases, leaving 11 bases between the germline ends. The CDR3 has 15 amino acids. As DNA, the CDR3 is TGCAGCGTTACCGCCGGGACCTCTGGGGCCAACGTCCTGACTTTC. It encodes CSVTAGTSGANVLTF.

The chain joins TRBV30 to TRBJ1-6; D gene ambiguous. The V and J ends lost 2 bases and 10 bases respectively, with 9 bases between them. Germline lookup yields CDR1 GTSNPN and CDR2 SVGIG (reference sequence). This CDR3 spans 12 amino acids. The CDR3 sequence: CAWSRPESPLHF. The CDR3, as DNA: TGTGCCTGGAGTAGGCCGGAATCACCCCTCCACTTT.

This clone has more than one count but fewer than ten. The chain recombines TRBV6-6 with TRBJ2-7; D uncertain. Germline V gives CDR1 MNHNY, CDR2 SVGAGI (reference sequence). The V end was cut by 4 bases, the J end by 4 bases, with 14 bases between. The CDR3 is 14 residues long. The CDR3 DNA reads TGTGCCAGCAGTTGGGCCTCCAACAATTACGAGCAGTACTTC. Translating it yields CASSWASNNYEQYF.

This rearrangement joins TRBV6-5 to TRBJ2-1; no clear D gene. Trimming left V 8 bases short and J 5 bases short, with 13 bases between. The germline V gene encodes CDR1 MNHEY and CDR2 SVGAGI. The CDR3 is 13 residues long. The CDR3 loop is CASSYGSHNEQFF. As DNA, the CDR3 is TGTGCCAGCTCCTACGGCAGCCACAATGAGCAGTTCTTC.